The present T cell receptor beta chain was sequenced within a study of chemoradiotherapy in HPV16-positive cancers. The repertoire was sequenced with immunoSEQ multiplex PCR; TCRdb's copy has only in-frame clones and lacks some. The table has about 14,000 clones, roughly 63% seen once; the top ten hold around 20%. Germline CDR1 and CDR2: KGHSH and LQKENI. The V and J ends lost 3 bases and 1 base respectively, with 6 bases between them. The CDR3 is made up of 13 amino acids. This chain links TRBV18 with TRBJ2-5; perhaps TRBD2 as D (5 bases). Sampling was carried out from a patient who underwent chemoradiotherapy. The source of this sequence is a human donor with HPV-associated anogenital cancer. CDR3 bases: TGTGCCAGCTCACCGGGGAGCCAAGAGACCCAGTACTTC. Translated, it gives CASSPGSQETQYF.